The 19 T cell receptor beta chains below come from one sample, sequenced in a study of liver allograft versus peripheral blood T cells (TCRdb year 2020). Regarding the complete study: The study compared T cell receptor repertoires found within transplanted livers against repertoires in the peripheral blood of liver transplant recipients.

TCRdb records Illumina MiSeq as the sequencer. TCRdb trimmed the raw reads at Q25, called clones with MiXCR and kept productive beta chains. CDR3 protein sequences are deduplicated, and each keeps its most common genes and DNA. The sample table contains about 14,000 distinct CDR3 sequences; only one count was recorded for more than 20% of them. Clones ranked in the top ten supply under 6.5% of the sample. These receptors came from a human patient who had a liver transplant. In transplant recipients, some T cells may be of donor rather than host origin.

J is TRBJ1-6 and V is TRBV16; D unresolved. Trimming removed 4 bases from V and 7 bases from J, with 8 bases in between. This CDR3 has 13 amino acids. CDR1 KGHSY and CDR2 FQNENV come from the germline V gene. CDR3 bases: TGTGCCAGCAGCCCCATGGGGAATTCACCCCTCCACTTT. This translates into CASSPMGNSPLHF.

This clonotype came up many times. The chain couples TRBV19 to TRBJ1-5; weak D call: TRBD1 (5 bases). Germline-derived CDR1 and CDR2 are LNHDA and SQIVND (reference sequence). Deletions cut 0 bases from V and 2 bases from J, with 14 bases between. The CDR3 consists of 17 residues. For the CDR3, the DNA is TGTGCCAGTAGTATAGACGGGGGGTATGGGGGCAATCAGCCCCAGCATTTT. Amino acid sequence: CASSIDGGYGGNQPQHF.

At least ten counts were recorded for this clonotype. The J gene is TRBJ1-1, the V gene TRBV6-2 or TRBV6-3; maybe TRBD1 (5 bases). CDR3 length equals 14 residues. CDR1 is MNHEY and CDR2 is SVGEGT in the germline V gene. Trimming took 4 bases from V and 5 from J, leaving 14 bases between them. Here the CDR3 reads CASSSQGGRTEAFF. In DNA form, the CDR3 reads TGTGCCAGCAGTTCTCAGGGAGGGAGAACTGAAGCTTTCTTT.

The chain has TRBV9 and TRBJ1-2, with 8 bases fitting TRBD1. V lost 4 bases to trimming and J lost 4 bases; unmatched junction nucleotides: 3. CDR1 and CDR2 (germline): SGDLS, YYNGEE. The CDR3 spans 13 residues. This chain's CDR3 is CASSPDRAYGYTF. CDR3 sequence (DNA): TGTGCCAGCAGCCCGGACAGGGCCTATGGCTACACCTTC. Full variable domain (remainder filled in from reference TRBV9 and TRBJ1-2): DSGVTQTPKHLITATGQRVTLRCSPRSGDLSVYWYQQSLDQGLQFLIQYYNGEERAKGNILERFSAQQFPDLHSELNLSSLELGDSALYFCASSPDRAYGYTFGSGTRLTVV.

This chain links TRBV29-1 with TRBJ1-4; 11 positions match TRBD1. The ends lost 3 bases at V and 8 bases at J; junction bases unmatched: 8. CDR3 length equals 15 residues. Germline V CDR1 and CDR2: SQVTM, ANQGSEA. CDR3 nucleotides: TGCAGCGTTGAGAAGTACGGGACAGGGGGGGAAAAACTGTTTTTT. Protein product: CSVEKYGTGGEKLFF. Full variable domain (outside the CDR3, taken from reference TRBV29-1 and TRBJ1-4): SAVISQKPSRDICQRGTSLTIQCQVDSQVTMMFWYRQQPGQSLTLIATANQGSEATYESGFVIDKFPISRPNLTFSTLTVSNMSPEDSSIYLCSVEKYGTGGEKLFFGSGTQLSVL.

In this sample, this clonotype turned up a few times. V is TRBV12-3 or TRBV12-4 and J is TRBJ2-7; TRBD1 aligns across 7 bases. After removal of 6 bases from V and 1 base from J, the junction contained 6 bases not matched to a gene. This CDR3 spans 14 amino acids. The CDR3 spells CASRGQLTSYEQYF. The DNA of the CDR3 is TGTGCCAGCAGGGGACAGTTAACGTCCTACGAGCAGTACTTC.

This sequence joins TRBV30 and TRBJ1-2; TRBD1 matches 9 bases. The trim removed 5 bases at V and 6 bases at J, leaving 7 bases unmatched. From germline, CDR1 is GTSNPN and CDR2 SVGIG (reference sequence). The CDR3 is 13 residues long. Here the CDR3 reads CAWVQGANNGYTF. DNA of the CDR3: TGTGCCTGGGTACAGGGGGCGAATAATGGCTACACCTTC.

In its sample, this clonotype is medium-sized. The CDR3 spells CASSLEGTSSYGYTF. Here the CDR3 DNA reads TGTGCCAGCAGCTTGGAAGGGACCTCAAGCTATGGCTACACCTTC. The chain recombines TRBV5-4 with TRBJ1-2; D is possibly TRBD1 (5 bases). V dropped 0 bases and J dropped 4 bases, with 13 bases sitting between them. CDR3 length equals 15 residues. Per germline, CDR1 SGHNT and CDR2 YYREEE (reference sequence).

By its share, this clonotype is medium-sized (0.01 to 0.1%). The J gene is TRBJ2-7, the V gene TRBV6-2 or TRBV6-3; D perhaps matches TRBD1 (5 bases). The CDR3 is 13 residues long. Trimming removed 4 bases at V and 7 bases at J, with 14 bases between. Germline V gives CDR1 MNHEY, CDR2 SVGEGT. CDR3 sequence: CASSWGRLGEQYF. The CDR3 region has the DNA TGTGCCAGCAGTTGGGGCCGCCTAGGAGAGCAGTACTTC.

This clonotype appeared many times. The chain uses TRBV6-2 or TRBV6-3 and TRBJ1-2, with D hard to call. Looked up from germline, CDR1 is MNHEY and CDR2 is SVGEGT. There are 14 residues in the CDR3. Trimming shortened V by 2 bases and J by 7 bases, and 14 bases separated the two germline ends. The CDR3 sequence is CASSYGNGIGGYTF. CDR3 DNA sequence: TGTGCCAGCAGTTACGGGAACGGGATCGGTGGCTACACCTTC.

In its sample, this clonotype ranks as medium-sized. This chain uses TRBV19 with TRBJ1-1, with TRBD1 as a possible D gene (6 bases). This CDR3 spans 13 amino acids. Germline loops: CDR1 LNHDA, CDR2 SQIVND (reference sequence). Trimming shortened V by 4 bases and J by 10 bases, and 16 bases separated the two germline ends. The CDR3 nucleotides are TGTGCCAGTAGTAACTGGGACACCCTAGTAGCTTTCTTT. Translation: CASSNWDTLVAFF. The full variable domain, with the rest looked up from reference TRBV19 and TRBJ1-1, is DGGITQSPKYLFRKEGQNVTLSCEQNLNHDAMYWYRQDPGQGLRLIYYSQIVNDFQKGDIAEGYSVSREKKESFPLTVTSAQKNPTAFYLCASSNWDTLVAFFGQGTRLTVV.

Sample share makes this clonotype medium-sized (0.01 to 0.1%). The rearrangement joins TRBV19 to TRBJ1-5; TRBD1 aligns across 11 bases. The J segment lost 4 bases and the V segment lost 9 bases, leaving 11 bases of the junction unmatched. The CDR3 contains 16 residues. Germline V gene sequence: CDR1 LNHDA, CDR2 SQIVND (reference sequence). CDR3 DNA sequence: TGTGCCAGCGTTACCCGGACAGGGGGCCGTAATCAGCCCCAGCATTTT. Protein: CASVTRTGGRNQPQHF.

By share, this clonotype ranks as medium-sized. CDR3 in DNA: TGTGCCAGCTCACCGGGACAGGGAAACACCATATATTTT. Translation: CASSPGQGNTIYF. This chain joins TRBV18 and TRBJ1-3, with 7 bases identical to TRBD1. Per germline, CDR1 KGHSH and CDR2 LQKENI. Germline trimming cut 3 bases from V and 4 bases from J; bases unmatched to any gene: 0. There are 13 residues in the CDR3.

This clonotype was observed a handful of times. V is TRBV27 and J is TRBJ2-7, with a possible D match to TRBD1 (5 bases). The CDR3 is 13 residues long. The germline V and J ends were trimmed by 5 bases and 8 bases, with 16 bases remaining between them. Germline CDR1 is MNHEY and CDR2 is SMNVEV (reference sequence). CDR3 sequence: CASSQTVATKQYF. CDR3 sequence (DNA): TGTGCCAGCAGTCAGACAGTTGCTACGAAGCAGTACTTC.

In regard to this clonotype: A much larger clone is a single base away; this may be a read error. This rearrangement joins TRBV19 to TRBJ1-1; D not resolved. Deletions cut 7 bases from V and 6 bases from J, with 18 bases between. The germline CDR1 and CDR2 sequences are LNHDA and SQIVND (reference sequence). The CDR3 is made up of 14 amino acids. The CDR3 here is CASNPDPSPAEAFF. CDR3 nucleotide sequence: TGTGCCAGTAATCCCGACCCATCTCCGGCTGAAGCTTTCTTT.

The chain couples TRBV27 to TRBJ2-1; no reliable D call. The CDR3 runs 14 residues. V gave up 6 bases and J gave up 1 base, with 10 bases separating them. Germline CDR1 and CDR2: MNHEY and SMNVEV (reference sequence). The CDR3 sequence: CASSAVRSYNEQFF. The CDR3, as DNA: TGTGCCAGCAGCGCAGTCAGGTCCTACAATGAGCAGTTCTTC.

As to this clonotype: Just one base apart from a much larger clone, this may be a read error. The chain has TRBV5-6 and TRBJ1-3; D not resolved. CDR1 SGHDT and CDR2 YYEEEE come from the germline V gene. The length of the CDR3 is 14 residues. In nucleotides, the CDR3 is TGTGCCAGCAGCTTTGTATCCGTTGGAAACGCCATATATTTT. Translated: CASSFVSVGNAIYF.

The V gene is TRBV5-4, the J gene TRBJ1-2; no clear D gene. The V and J ends lost 0 bases and 4 bases respectively, with 13 bases between them. The CDR3 sequence is 15 residues long. CDR1 SGHNT and CDR2 YYREEE come from the germline V gene (reference sequence). Here the CDR3 reads CASSLARREPYGYTF. For the CDR3, the DNA is TGTGCCAGCAGCTTGGCCAGAAGGGAACCCTATGGCTACACCTTC.

The chain has TRBV6-1 and TRBJ1-1, with a weak D call TRBD1 (5 bases). V was clipped by 8 bases and J by 1 base, with 17 bases between them. CDR1 and CDR2 (germline): MNHNS, SASEGT. The CDR3 covers 15 residues. The CDR3 loop reads CASFRDPRGNTEAFF. CDR3 bases: TGTGCCAGCTTCCGGGACCCTAGGGGGAACACTGAAGCTTTCTTT.